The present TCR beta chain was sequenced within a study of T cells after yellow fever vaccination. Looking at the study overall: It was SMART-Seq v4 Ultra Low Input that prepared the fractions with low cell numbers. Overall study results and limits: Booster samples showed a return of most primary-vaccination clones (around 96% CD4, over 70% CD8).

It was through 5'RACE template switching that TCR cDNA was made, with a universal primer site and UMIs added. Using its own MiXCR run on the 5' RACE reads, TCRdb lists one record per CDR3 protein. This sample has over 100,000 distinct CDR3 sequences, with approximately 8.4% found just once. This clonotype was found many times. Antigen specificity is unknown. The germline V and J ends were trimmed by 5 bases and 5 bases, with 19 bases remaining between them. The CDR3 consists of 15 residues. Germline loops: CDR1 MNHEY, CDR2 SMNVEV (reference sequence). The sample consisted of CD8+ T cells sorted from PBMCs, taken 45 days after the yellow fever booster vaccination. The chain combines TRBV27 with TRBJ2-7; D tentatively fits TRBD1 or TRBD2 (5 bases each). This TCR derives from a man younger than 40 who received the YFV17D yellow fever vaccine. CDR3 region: CASSPGGLMGNEQYF. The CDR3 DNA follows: TGTGCCAGCAGTCCTGGGGGTCTCATGGGGAACGAGCAGTACTTC.